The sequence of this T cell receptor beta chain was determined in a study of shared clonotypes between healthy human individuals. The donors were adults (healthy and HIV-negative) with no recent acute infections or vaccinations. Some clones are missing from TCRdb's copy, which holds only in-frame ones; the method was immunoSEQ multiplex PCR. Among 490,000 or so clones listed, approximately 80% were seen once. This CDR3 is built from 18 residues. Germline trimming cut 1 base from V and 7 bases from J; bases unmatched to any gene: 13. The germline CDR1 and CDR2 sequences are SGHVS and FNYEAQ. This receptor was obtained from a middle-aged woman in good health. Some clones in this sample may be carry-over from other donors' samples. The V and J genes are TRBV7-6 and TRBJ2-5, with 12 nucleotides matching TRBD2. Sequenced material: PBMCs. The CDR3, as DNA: TGTGCCAGCAGCTTAGGGACCTCTAGCGGGAGGGCCGAGGTGACCCAGTACTTC. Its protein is CASSLGTSSGRAEVTQYF.